The next 11 T cell receptor beta chains were all read from a single sample in a study of cytomegalovirus exposure and HLA in healthy donors (dated by TCRdb to about 2017). The method was the immunoSEQ multiplex PCR assay. TCRdb obtained this table from immuneACCESS and retained in-frame rearrangements with V and J assigned. These tables miss some clones; where compared with another copy, unresolved V genes account for less than half of the shortfall, and the remainder is unexplained. In all, the sample holds about 75,000 clones, and around four fifths of those were seen once. Clones ranked in the top ten supply 3% of the sample. Material: PBMCs. The receptors were gathered from a man aged 25 to 40 in good health and CMV-seronegative.

J is TRBJ2-3 and V is TRBV13, with D maybe TRBD1 (6 bases). The CDR3 is made up of 14 amino acids. Trimming left V 6 bases short and J 4 bases short, with 14 bases between. Germline V CDR1 and CDR2: PRHDT, FYEKMQ (reference sequence). For the CDR3, the DNA is TGTGCCAGCAGACCTACAGGGTTGGCAGATACGCAGTATTTT. It codes for CASRPTGLADTQYF.

The rearrangement links TRBV2 to TRBJ2-5; D is unresolved. The CDR3 is 14 residues long. CDR1 is SNHLY and CDR2 is FYNNEI in the germline V gene. The germline V and J ends were trimmed by 2 bases and 0 bases, with 7 bases remaining between them. This chain's CDR3 is CASSELSDQETQYF. CDR3 sequence (DNA): TGTGCCAGCAGTGAATTGTCGGACCAAGAGACCCAGTACTTC.

The V call is TRBV30, the J call TRBJ1-2, with D unresolved. The CDR3 consists of 12 residues. Germline CDR1 reads GTSNPN; CDR2 reads SVGIG (reference sequence). Deletions cut 2 bases from V and 6 bases from J, with 10 bases between. CDR3 amino acids: CAWSRQANGYTF. For the CDR3, the DNA is TGTGCCTGGAGTCGGCAGGCGAATGGCTACACCTTC.

The gene calls are TRBV27 and TRBJ1-5, with D possibly being TRBD1 (5 bases). The CDR3 totals 14 residues. The V gene lost 5 bases and the J gene lost 4 bases, with 12 bases spanning the gap. CDR1 is MNHEY, CDR2 SMNVEV, per germline (reference sequence). The CDR3, as DNA: TGTGCCAGCAGTCGACGACAGCCTAATCAGCCCCAGCATTTT. Translation: CASSRRQPNQPQHF.

CDR3 region: CASTVTSGGADEQFF. The DNA for the CDR3 is TGTGCCAGCACAGTTACTAGCGGGGGGGCCGATGAGCAGTTCTTC. J is TRBJ2-1 and V is TRBV18; 13 positions agree with TRBD2. Trimming removed 8 bases from V and 8 bases from J; junction bases left unmatched: 9. The CDR3 sequence is 15 residues long. CDR1 and CDR2 from the germline V gene are KGHSH and LQKENI.

This clone showed up just once. The rearrangement uses TRBV5-4 and TRBJ1-4, with 7 bases aligning to TRBD1. Germline V gene data show CDR1 as SGHNT and CDR2 as YYREEE (reference sequence). J was trimmed by 3 bases and V by 6 bases; bases with no gene match: 5. The CDR3 has 14 residues. The CDR3 DNA sequence: TGTGCCAGCAAAACCGGGACAGCTAATGAAAAACTGTTTTTT. The encoded protein is CASKTGTANEKLFF. Complete variable domain (other parts from reference TRBV5-4 and TRBJ1-4): ETGVTQSPTHLIKTRGQQVTLRCSSQSGHNTVSWYQQALGQGPQFIFQYYREEENGRGNFPPRFSGLQFPNYSSELNVNALELDDSALYLCASKTGTANEKLFFGSGTQLSVL.

The genes are TRBV6-5 and TRBJ2-7; the D is unclear. V was pared by 0 bases and J by 5 bases, with 17 bases between. The V gene's germline CDR1 is MNHEY and CDR2 SVGAGI. The CDR3 spans 16 residues. The CDR3 nucleotides are TGTGCCAGCAGTTACTCGTCCAGGCCCCTGGTCCACGAGCAGTACTTC. Encoded protein: CASSYSSRPLVHEQYF.

V is TRBV5-1 and J is TRBJ2-6; 7 bases align to TRBD2. Trimming removed 0 bases from V and 2 bases from J; junction bases left unmatched: 2. There are 16 residues in the CDR3. In germline, CDR1 is SGHRS, CDR2 YFSETQ. In DNA, the CDR3 is TGCGCCAGCAGCTTGGATGGGACTACTGGGGCCAACGTCCTGACTTTC. Its translation is CASSLDGTTGANVLTF.

The V and J genes are TRBV6-5 and TRBJ1-5; D not certain. Germline V gene lookup returns CDR1 MNHEY and CDR2 SVGAGI. V dropped 3 bases and J dropped 0 bases, with 9 bases sitting between them. The CDR3 runs to 15 residues. The CDR3 region has the DNA TGTGCCAGCAGTTATGGTCGGTATAGCAATCAGCCCCAGCATTTT. It translates to CASSYGRYSNQPQHF.

The rearrangement links TRBV29-1 to TRBJ2-2; D perhaps matches TRBD2 (6 bases). Trimming stripped 7 bases from V and 1 base from J, with 13 bases between. This CDR3 is 14 amino acids long. Germline lookup yields CDR1 SQVTM and CDR2 ANQGSEA. The CDR3 loop is CSAAGIKNTGELFF. The CDR3 DNA reads as TGCAGCGCTGCGGGGATAAAGAACACCGGGGAGCTGTTTTTT.

The chain joins TRBV4-1 to TRBJ1-5; the D gene is possibly TRBD1 (6 bases). This CDR3 is 15 amino acids long. Germline lookup yields CDR1 MGHRA and CDR2 YSYEKL. With 2 bases removed from V and 0 bases from J, the gap between germline ends came to 8 bases. This CDR3 is CASSQQGYSNQPQHF. The DNA for the CDR3 is TGCGCCAGCAGCCAACAGGGGTATAGCAATCAGCCCCAGCATTTT.